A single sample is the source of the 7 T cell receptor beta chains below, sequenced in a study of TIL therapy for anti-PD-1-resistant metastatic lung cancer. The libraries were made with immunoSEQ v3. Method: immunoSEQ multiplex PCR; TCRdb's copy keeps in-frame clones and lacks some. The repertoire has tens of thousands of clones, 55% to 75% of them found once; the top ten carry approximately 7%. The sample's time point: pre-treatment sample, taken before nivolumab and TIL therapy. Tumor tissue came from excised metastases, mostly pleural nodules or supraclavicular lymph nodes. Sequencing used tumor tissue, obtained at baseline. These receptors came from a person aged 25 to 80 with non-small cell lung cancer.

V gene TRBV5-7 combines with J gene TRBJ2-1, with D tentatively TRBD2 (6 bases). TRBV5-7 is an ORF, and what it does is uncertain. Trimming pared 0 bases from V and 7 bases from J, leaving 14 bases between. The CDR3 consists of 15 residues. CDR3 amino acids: CASSLVSGTLNEQFF. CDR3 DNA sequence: TGTGCCAGCAGCTTGGTATCCGGGACTTTAAATGAGCAGTTCTTC.

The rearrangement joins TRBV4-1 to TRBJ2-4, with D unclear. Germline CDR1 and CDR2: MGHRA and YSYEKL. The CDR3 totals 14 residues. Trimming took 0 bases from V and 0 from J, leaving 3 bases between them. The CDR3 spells CASSQDRAKNIQYF. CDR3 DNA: TGCGCCAGCAGCCAAGACAGAGCCAAAAACATTCAGTACTTC.

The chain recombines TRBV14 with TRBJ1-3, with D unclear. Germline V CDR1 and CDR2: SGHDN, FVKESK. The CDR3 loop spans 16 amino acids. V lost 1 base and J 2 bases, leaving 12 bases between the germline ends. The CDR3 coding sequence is TGTGCCAGCAGCCAAGTTAGAGGGTTCACTGGAAACACCATATATTTT. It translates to CASSQVRGFTGNTIYF. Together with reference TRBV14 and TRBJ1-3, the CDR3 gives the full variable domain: EAGVTQFPSHSVIEKGQTVTLRCDPISGHDNLYWYRRVMGKEIKFLLHFVKESKQDESGMPNNRFLAERTGGTYSTLKVQPAELEDSGVYFCASSQVRGFTGNTIYFGEGSWLTVV.

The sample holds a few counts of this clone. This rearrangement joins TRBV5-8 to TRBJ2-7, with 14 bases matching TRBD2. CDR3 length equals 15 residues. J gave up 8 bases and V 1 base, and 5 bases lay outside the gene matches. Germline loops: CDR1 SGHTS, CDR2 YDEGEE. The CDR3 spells CASSLRTSGGHQQYF. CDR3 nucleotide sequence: TGTGCCAGCAGCTTGAGGACTAGCGGGGGGCACCAGCAGTACTTC. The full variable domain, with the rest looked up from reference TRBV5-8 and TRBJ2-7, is EAGVTQSPTHLIKTRGQQATLRCSPISGHTSVYWYQQALGLGLQFLLWYDEGEERNRGNFPPRFSGRQFPNYSSELNVNALELEDSALYLCASSLRTSGGHQQYFGPGTRLTVT.

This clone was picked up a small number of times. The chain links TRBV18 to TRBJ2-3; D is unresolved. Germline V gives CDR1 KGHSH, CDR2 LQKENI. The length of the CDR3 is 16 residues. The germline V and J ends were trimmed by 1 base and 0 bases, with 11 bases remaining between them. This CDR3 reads CASSPLYKRSTDTQYF. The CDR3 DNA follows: TGTGCCAGCTCACCACTGTACAAGCGCAGCACAGATACGCAGTATTTT.

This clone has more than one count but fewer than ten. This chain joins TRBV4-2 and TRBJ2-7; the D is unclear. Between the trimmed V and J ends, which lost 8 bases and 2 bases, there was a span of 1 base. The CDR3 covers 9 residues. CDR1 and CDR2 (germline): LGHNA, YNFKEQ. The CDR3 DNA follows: TGTGCCAGCCCCTACGAGCAGTACTTC. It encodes CASPYEQYF.

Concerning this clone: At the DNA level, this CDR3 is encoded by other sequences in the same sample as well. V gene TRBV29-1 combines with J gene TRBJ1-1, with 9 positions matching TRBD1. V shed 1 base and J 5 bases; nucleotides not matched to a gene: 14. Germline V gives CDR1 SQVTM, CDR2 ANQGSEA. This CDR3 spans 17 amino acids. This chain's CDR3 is CSVEVLGQGHRGTEAFF. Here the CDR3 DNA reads TGCAGCGTTGAAGTTTTGGGACAGGGCCATAGGGGTACTGAAGCTTTCTTT. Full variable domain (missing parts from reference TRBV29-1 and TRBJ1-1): SAVISQKPSRDICQRGTSLTIQCQVDSQVTMMFWYRQQPGQSLTLIATANQGSEATYESGFVIDKFPISRPNLTFSTLTVSNMSPEDSSIYLCSVEVLGQGHRGTEAFFGQGTRLTVV.